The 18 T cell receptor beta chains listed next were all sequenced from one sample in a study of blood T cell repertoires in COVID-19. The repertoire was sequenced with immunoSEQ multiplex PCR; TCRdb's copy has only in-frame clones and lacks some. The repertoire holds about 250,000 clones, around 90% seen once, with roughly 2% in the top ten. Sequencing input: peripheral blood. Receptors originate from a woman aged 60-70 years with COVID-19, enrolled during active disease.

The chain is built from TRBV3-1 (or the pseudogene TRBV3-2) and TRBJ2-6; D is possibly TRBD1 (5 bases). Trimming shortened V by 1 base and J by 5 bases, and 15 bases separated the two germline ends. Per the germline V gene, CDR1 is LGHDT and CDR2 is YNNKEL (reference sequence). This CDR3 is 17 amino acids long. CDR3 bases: TGTGCCAGCAGCCAAGGGACATCCTCGAGTTGGGCCAACGTCCTGACTTTC. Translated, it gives CASSQGTSSSWANVLTF.

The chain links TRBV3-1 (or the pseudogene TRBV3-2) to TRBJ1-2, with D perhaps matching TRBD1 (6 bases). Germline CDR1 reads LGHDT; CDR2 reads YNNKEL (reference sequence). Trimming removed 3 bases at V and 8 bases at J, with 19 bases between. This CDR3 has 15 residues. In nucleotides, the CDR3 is TGTGCCAGCAGCCATAGTGGCTTACAGGGCCAAGGCTACACCTTC. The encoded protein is CASSHSGLQGQGYTF.

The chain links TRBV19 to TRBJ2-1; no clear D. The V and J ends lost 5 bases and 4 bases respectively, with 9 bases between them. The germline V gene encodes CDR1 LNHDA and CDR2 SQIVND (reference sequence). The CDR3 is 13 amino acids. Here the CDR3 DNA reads TGTGCCAGTAGTCCTTCCCGGTACAATGAGCAGTTCTTC. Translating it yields CASSPSRYNEQFF.

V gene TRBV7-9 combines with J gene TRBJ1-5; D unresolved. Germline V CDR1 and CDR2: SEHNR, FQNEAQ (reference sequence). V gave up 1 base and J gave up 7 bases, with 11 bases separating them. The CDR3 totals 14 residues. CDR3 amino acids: CASSLGGRQQPQHF. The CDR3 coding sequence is TGTGCCAGCAGCTTAGGTGGGAGGCAGCAGCCCCAGCATTTT. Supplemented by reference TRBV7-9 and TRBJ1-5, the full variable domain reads DTGVSQNPRHKITKRGQNVTFRCDPISEHNRLYWYRQTLGQGPEFLTYFQNEAQLEKSRLLSDRFSAERPKGSFSTLEIQRTEQGDSAMYLCASSLGGRQQPQHFGDGTRLSIL.

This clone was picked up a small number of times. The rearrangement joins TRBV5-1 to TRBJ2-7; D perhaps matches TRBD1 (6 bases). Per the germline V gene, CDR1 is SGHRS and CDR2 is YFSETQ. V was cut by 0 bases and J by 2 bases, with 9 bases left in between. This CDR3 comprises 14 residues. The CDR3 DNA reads TGCGCCAGCAGCTTGGATACAGGGCCCTACGAGCAGTACTTC. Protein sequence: CASSLDTGPYEQYF.

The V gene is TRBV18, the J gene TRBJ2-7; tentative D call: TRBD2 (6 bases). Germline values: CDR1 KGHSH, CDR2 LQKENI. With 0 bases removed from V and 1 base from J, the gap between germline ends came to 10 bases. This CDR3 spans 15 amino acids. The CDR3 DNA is TGTGCCAGCTCACCACCCGGGACTCCATCCTACGAGCAGTACTTC. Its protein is CASSPPGTPSYEQYF.

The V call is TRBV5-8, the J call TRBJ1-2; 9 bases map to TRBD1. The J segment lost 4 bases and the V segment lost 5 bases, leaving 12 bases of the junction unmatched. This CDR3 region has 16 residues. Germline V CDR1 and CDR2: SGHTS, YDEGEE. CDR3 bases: TGTGCCAGCAGTTCCCGGACAGGGGATGGGGGCTATGGCTACACCTTC. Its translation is CASSSRTGDGGYGYTF.

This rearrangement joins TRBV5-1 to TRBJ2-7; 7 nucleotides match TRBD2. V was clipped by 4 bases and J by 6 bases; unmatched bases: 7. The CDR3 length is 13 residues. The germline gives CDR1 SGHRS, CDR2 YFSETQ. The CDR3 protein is CASSGEGRVEQYF. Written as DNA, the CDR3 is TGCGCCAGCAGCGGGGAGGGGCGAGTCGAGCAGTACTTC.

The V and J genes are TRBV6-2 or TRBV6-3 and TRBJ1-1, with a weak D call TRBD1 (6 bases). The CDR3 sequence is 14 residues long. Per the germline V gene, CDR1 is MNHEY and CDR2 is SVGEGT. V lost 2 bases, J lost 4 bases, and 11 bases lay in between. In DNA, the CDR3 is TGTGCCAGCAGTTACCCCCAGGGGCGCACTGAAGCTTTCTTT. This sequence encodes CASSYPQGRTEAFF.

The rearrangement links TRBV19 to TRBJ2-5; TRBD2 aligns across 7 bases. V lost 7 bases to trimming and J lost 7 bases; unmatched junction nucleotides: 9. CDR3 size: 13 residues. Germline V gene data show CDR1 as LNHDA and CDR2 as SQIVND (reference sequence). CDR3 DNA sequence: TGTGCCAGTAAGGGGCCGGGGGGAGCGACCCAGTACTTC. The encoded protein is CASKGPGGATQYF.

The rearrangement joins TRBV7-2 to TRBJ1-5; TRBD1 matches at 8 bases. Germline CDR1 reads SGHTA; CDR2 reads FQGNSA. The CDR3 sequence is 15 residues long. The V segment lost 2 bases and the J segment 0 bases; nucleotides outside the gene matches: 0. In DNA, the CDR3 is TGTGCCAGCAGCTTAACAGGGGGTAGCAATCAGCCCCAGCATTTT. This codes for CASSLTGGSNQPQHF. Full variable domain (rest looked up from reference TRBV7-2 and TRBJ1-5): GAGVSQSPSNKVTEKGKDVELRCDPISGHTALYWYRQSLGQGLEFLIYFQGNSAPDKSGLPSDRFSAERTGGSVSTLTIQRTQQEDSAVYLCASSLTGGSNQPQHFGDGTRLSIL.

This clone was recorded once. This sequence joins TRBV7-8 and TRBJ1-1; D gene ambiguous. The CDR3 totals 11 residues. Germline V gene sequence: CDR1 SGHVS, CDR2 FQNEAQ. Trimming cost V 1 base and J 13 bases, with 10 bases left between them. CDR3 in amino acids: CASSLGAQVFF. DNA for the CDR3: TGTGCCAGCAGCTTAGGGGCTCAGGTTTTCTTT. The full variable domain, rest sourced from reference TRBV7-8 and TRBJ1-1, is GAGVSQSPRYKVAKRGQDVALRCDPISGHVSLFWYQQALGQGPEFLTYFQNEAQLDKSGLPSDRFFAERPEGSVSTLKIQRTQQEDSAVYLCASSLGAQVFFGQGTRLTVV.

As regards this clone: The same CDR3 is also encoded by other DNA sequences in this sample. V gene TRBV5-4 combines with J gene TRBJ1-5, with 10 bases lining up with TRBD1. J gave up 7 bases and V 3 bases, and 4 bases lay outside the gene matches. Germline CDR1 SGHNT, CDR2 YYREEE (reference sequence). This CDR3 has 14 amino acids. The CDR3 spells CASSSGQGDQPQHF. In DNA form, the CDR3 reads TGTGCCAGCAGCTCCGGACAGGGGGACCAGCCCCAGCATTTT. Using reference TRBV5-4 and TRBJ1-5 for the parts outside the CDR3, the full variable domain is ETGVTQSPTHLIKTRGQQVTLRCSSQSGHNTVSWYQQALGQGPQFIFQYYREEENGRGNFPPRFSGLQFPNYSSELNVNALELDDSALYLCASSSGQGDQPQHFGDGTRLSIL.

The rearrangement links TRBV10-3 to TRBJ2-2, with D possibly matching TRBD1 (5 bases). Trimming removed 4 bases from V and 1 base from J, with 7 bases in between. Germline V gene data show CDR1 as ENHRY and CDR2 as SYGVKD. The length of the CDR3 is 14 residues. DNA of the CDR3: TGTGCCATCAGTGTAGACAGGAACACCGGGGAGCTGTTTTTT. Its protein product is CAISVDRNTGELFF.

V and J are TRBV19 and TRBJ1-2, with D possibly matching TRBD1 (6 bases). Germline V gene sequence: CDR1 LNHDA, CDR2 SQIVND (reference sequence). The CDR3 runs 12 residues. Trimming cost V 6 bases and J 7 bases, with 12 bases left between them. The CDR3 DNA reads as TGTGCCAGTAGCTCTACAGGGTCTGGCTACACCTTC. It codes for CASSSTGSGYTF.

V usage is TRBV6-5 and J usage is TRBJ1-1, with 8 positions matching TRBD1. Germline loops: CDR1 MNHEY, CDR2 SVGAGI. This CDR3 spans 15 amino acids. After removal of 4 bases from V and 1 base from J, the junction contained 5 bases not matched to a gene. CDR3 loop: CASSSLDRANTEAFF. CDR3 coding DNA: TGTGCCAGCAGTTCCCTGGACAGGGCGAACACTGAAGCTTTCTTT.

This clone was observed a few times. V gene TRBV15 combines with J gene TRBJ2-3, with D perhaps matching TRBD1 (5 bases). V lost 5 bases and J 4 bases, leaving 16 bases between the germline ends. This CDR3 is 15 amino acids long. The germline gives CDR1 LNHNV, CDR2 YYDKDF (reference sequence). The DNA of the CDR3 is TGTGCCACCAGCCTCAGGGTTTTTCTAGCAGATACGCAGTATTTT. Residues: CATSLRVFLADTQYF. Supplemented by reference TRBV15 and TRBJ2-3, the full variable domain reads DAMVIQNPRYQVTQFGKPVTLSCSQTLNHNVMYWYQQKSSQAPKLLFHYYDKDFNNEADTPDNFQSRRPNTSFCFLDIRSPGLGDTAMYLCATSLRVFLADTQYFGPGTRLTVL.

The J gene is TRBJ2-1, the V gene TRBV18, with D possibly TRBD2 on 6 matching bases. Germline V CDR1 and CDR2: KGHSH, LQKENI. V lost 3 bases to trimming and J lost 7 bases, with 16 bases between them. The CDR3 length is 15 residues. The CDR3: CASSPEDYPLNEQFF. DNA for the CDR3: TGTGCCAGCTCACCTGAGGACTACCCCCTTAATGAGCAGTTCTTC.